Below, 15 T cell receptor beta chains from the same sample are listed, as sequenced in a study of blood T cell repertoires in COVID-19. Here immunoSEQ multiplex PCR was the method, and the copy in TCRdb shows in-frame clones only, minus some. Of 150,000 to 200,000 clones detected, roughly 93% appear once; the ten largest clones hold roughly 5%. The sample taken for sequencing was peripheral blood. These receptors came from a woman between 45 and 65 years old with acute or convalescent COVID-19.

The V gene is TRBV30, the J gene TRBJ1-2; 7 nucleotides line up with TRBD1. The V gene end was trimmed by 0 bases and the J gene end by 1 base; junction bases not matched to a gene: 17. The CDR3 sequence is 19 residues long. Germline loops: CDR1 GTSNPN, CDR2 SVGIG (reference sequence). This CDR3 reads CAWSVDWDRQSYFNYGYTF. In nucleotides, the CDR3 is TGTGCCTGGAGTGTAGATTGGGACAGACAATCCTATTTTAACTATGGCTACACCTTC.

This rearrangement joins TRBV7-9 to TRBJ2-2; perhaps TRBD2 as D (6 bases). Trimming shortened V by 5 bases and J by 0 bases, and 16 bases separated the two germline ends. This CDR3 is 17 amino acids long. The V gene's germline CDR1 is SEHNR and CDR2 FQNEAQ (reference sequence). CDR3 protein: CASSPPGGPSNTGELFF. CDR3 nucleotide sequence: TGTGCCAGCAGCCCACCCGGAGGGCCCTCGAACACCGGGGAGCTGTTTTTT. Variable domain in full (rest from reference TRBV7-9 and TRBJ2-2): DTGVSQNPRHKITKRGQNVTFRCDPISEHNRLYWYRQTLGQGPEFLTYFQNEAQLEKSRLLSDRFSAERPKGSFSTLEIQRTEQGDSAMYLCASSPPGGPSNTGELFFGEGSRLTVL.

This clone has only a few counts. The chain uses TRBV7-2 and TRBJ2-7; 10 bases agree with TRBD2. The CDR3 sequence is 16 residues long. From germline, CDR1 is SGHTA and CDR2 FQGNSA. V shed 1 base and J 5 bases; nucleotides not matched to a gene: 8. CDR3 nucleotide sequence: TGTGCCAGCAGCTTAGAGAGCGGGAGGGCCGCTCACGAGCAGTACTTC. It encodes CASSLESGRAAHEQYF.

V and J are TRBV6-4 and TRBJ1-2, with D possibly matching TRBD1 (6 bases). There are 15 residues in the CDR3. The germline CDR1 and CDR2 sequences are MRHNA and SNTAGT. Trimming removed 8 bases from V and 6 bases from J, with 22 bases in between. The CDR3 nucleotides are TGTGCCAGCTACATTCGACAGGACTGCGAAGATGGCTACACCTTC. It is translated as CASYIRQDCEDGYTF.

Only a few counts were recorded for this clone. The chain recombines TRBV6-6 with TRBJ1-3, with D uncertain. The CDR3 extends over 15 amino acids. V was clipped by 2 bases and J by 0 bases, with 8 bases between them. The germline V gene encodes CDR1 MNHNY and CDR2 SVGAGI (reference sequence). The CDR3 protein is CASSYRETSGNTIYF. For the CDR3, the DNA is TGTGCCAGCAGTTACCGGGAGACCTCTGGAAACACCATATATTTT.

V usage is TRBV7-8 and J usage is TRBJ2-7; 8 bases agree with TRBD1. CDR1 and CDR2 from the germline V gene are SGHVS and FQNEAQ. The CDR3 has 15 residues. V was clipped by 2 bases and J by 3 bases; unmatched bases: 6. The CDR3 nucleotides are TGTGCCAGCAGCTTAACCGACAGGGGAAACTACGAGCAGTACTTC. As protein: CASSLTDRGNYEQYF.

V gene TRBV6-6 combines with J gene TRBJ2-1, with 7 bases fitting TRBD2. The ends lost 7 bases at V and 6 bases at J; junction bases unmatched: 12. The CDR3 totals 15 residues. CDR1 is MNHNY and CDR2 is SVGAGI in the germline V gene (reference sequence). The CDR3 bases are TGTGCCAGCATAAATAGGGAGGGCCGGGGCAATGAGCAGTTCTTC. Translation: CASINREGRGNEQFF.

The J gene is TRBJ2-1, the V gene TRBV9, with D perhaps matching TRBD1 (5 bases). The CDR3 length is 14 residues. Per the germline V gene, CDR1 is SGDLS and CDR2 is YYNGEE. Trimming removed 3 bases from V and 3 bases from J, with 10 bases in between. CDR3 amino acids: CASSGETDYNEQFF. CDR3 coding DNA: TGTGCCAGCAGCGGCGAGACAGACTACAATGAGCAGTTCTTC.

The chain has TRBV10-3 and TRBJ1-5, with TRBD1 identical over 10 bases. From germline, CDR1 is ENHRY and CDR2 SYGVKD. This CDR3 region has 14 residues. Unmatched junction bases numbered 3, after V lost 4 bases and J lost 6 bases. The CDR3: CAISGTGGGQPQHF. In nucleotides, the CDR3 is TGTGCCATCAGTGGGACAGGGGGAGGTCAGCCCCAGCATTTT.

This chain links TRBV7-3 with TRBJ2-2, with TRBD2 matching 8 bases. Germline CDR1 is SGHTA and CDR2 is FQGTGA. V shed 2 bases, J shed 1 base, and the junction held 3 bases outside the gene matches. This CDR3 has 16 amino acids. CDR3 amino acids: CASSLSSGLNTGELFF. The CDR3 bases are TGTGCCAGCAGCTTATCTAGCGGGTTGAACACCGGGGAGCTGTTTTTT.

The count of this clone is one. CDR3 in DNA: TGTGCCAGCAGCGCCGATCGGGACTACCCCTACGAGCAGTACTTC. Translating it yields CASSADRDYPYEQYF. The rearrangement links TRBV5-6 to TRBJ2-7; 7 bases are a match to TRBD2. The CDR3 covers 15 residues. V was pared by 4 bases and J by 2 bases, with 9 bases of the junction left unmatched. Germline loops: CDR1 SGHDT, CDR2 YYEEEE.

The chain carries TRBV7-9 and TRBJ2-1; D might be TRBD2 (5 bases). Germline V CDR1 and CDR2: SEHNR, FQNEAQ (reference sequence). V was clipped by 7 bases and J by 6 bases, with 13 bases between them. The CDR3 consists of 13 residues. The CDR3, as DNA: TGTGCCAGCACAAAACCGGGAATCAATGAGCAGTTCTTC. It codes for CASTKPGINEQFF.

The chain links TRBV5-1 to TRBJ2-7; TRBD1 is a possible D gene (5 bases). V dropped 4 bases and J dropped 4 bases, with 21 bases sitting between them. Germline assignment: CDR1 SGHRS and CDR2 YFSETQ. This CDR3 is built from 16 residues. The CDR3 DNA follows: TGCGCCAGCAGCCCAGAAGACAGCTCCCTTACTTACGAGCAGTACTTC. Its protein is CASSPEDSSLTYEQYF. Variable domain in full (rest from reference TRBV5-1 and TRBJ2-7): KAGVTQTPRYLIKTRGQQVTLSCSPISGHRSVSWYQQTPGQGLQFLFEYFSETQRNKGNFPGRFSGRQFSNSRSEMNVSTLELGDSALYLCASSPEDSSLTYEQYFGPGTRLTVT.

The V and J genes are TRBV14 and TRBJ2-7; 13 bases map to TRBD2. Germline V gene data show CDR1 as SGHDN and CDR2 as FVKESK. Germline trimming cut 4 bases from V and 6 bases from J; bases unmatched to any gene: 6. This CDR3 is built from 15 residues. CDR3 in amino acids: CASSLGLAGVGEQYF. CDR3 coding DNA: TGTGCCAGCAGCCTCGGACTAGCGGGAGTGGGCGAGCAGTACTTC.

J is TRBJ1-2 and V is TRBV19, with D perhaps matching TRBD1 (6 bases). Looked up from germline, CDR1 is LNHDA and CDR2 is SQIVND (reference sequence). This CDR3 region has 15 residues. With 5 bases removed from V and 7 bases from J, the gap between germline ends came to 20 bases. The CDR3 reads CASSVTKQGSTGYTF. In DNA form, the CDR3 reads TGTGCCAGTAGTGTGACCAAACAGGGATCGACTGGCTACACCTTC.